This TCR beta chain was identified in a study of blood T cell repertoires in COVID-19. Study as a whole: The origin of the acute and convalescent COVID-19 samples was the United States, Italy and Spain. Nucleic acid was either cDNA or gDNA, and it came from T cells, B-cell-depleted T cells, or PBMCs.

Per the authors' pipeline: Amplifying reference gene primers gave estimates of nucleated cell counts. The data were produced by immunoSEQ multiplex PCR, yet TCRdb's version contains in-frame clones alone and is incomplete. V and J calls and clone size are copied from that table; D and trimming were computed from the DNA. The table records about 58,000 clones, about nine tenths of them present only once. CDR1 is LGHDT and CDR2 is YNNKEL in the germline V gene (reference sequence). V lost 4 bases to trimming and J lost 4 bases, with 11 bases between them. This CDR3 has 13 residues. The sequencing sample was made of peripheral blood. This rearrangement joins TRBV3-1 (or the pseudogene TRBV3-2) to TRBJ2-7; D unresolved. The sequence derives from a woman aged 45-60 years with active or convalescent COVID-19. For the CDR3, the DNA is TGTGCCAGCAGCCCGAGGCCTGAATACGAGCAGTACTTC. Its protein product is CASSPRPEYEQYF.